Below are 7 T cell receptor beta chains sequenced from a single sample in a study of regulatory T cells in long-lasting Graves disease. The time point denotes: persistent/refractory GD, antithyroid drugs over 5 years with positive TRAb. With RNA extracted from PBMCs as input, the TCR library was made. Sequencing libraries for TCR beta were prepared with iRepertoire HTBI primers and Arm-PCR of CDR3 regions. TCRdb itself ran the multiplex PCR reads through MiXCR, one entry per CDR3 protein. The table shows 700,000 or so distinct CDR3 sequences, with 25% to 35% occurring only once. Sequencing was performed on peripheral blood mononuclear cells (PBMCs), taken when the disease was refractory, from a patient treated with antithyroid drugs. The receptors were gathered from a female donor with Graves disease.

The V gene is TRBV9, the J gene TRBJ2-5, with D possibly being TRBD1 (7 bases). CDR1 is SGDLS and CDR2 is YYNGEE in the germline V gene. This CDR3 is 14 amino acids long. V was clipped by 3 bases and J by 3 bases, with 12 bases between them. The CDR3 DNA reads as TGTGCCAGCAGCGGACAGGGAGGAGAAGAGACCCAGTACTTC. The encoded protein is CASSGQGGEETQYF.

The rearrangement joins TRBV6-1 to TRBJ2-5; D possibly corresponds to TRBD2 (8 bases). The CDR3 loop spans 15 amino acids. From germline, CDR1 is MNHNS and CDR2 SASEGT. The V end lost 6 bases, the J end lost 9 bases, and 23 bases lay between the germline ends. CDR3 sequence reads: CASSNPTGAGGAQYF. The CDR3 DNA reads TGTGCCAGCAGCAATCCAACAGGGGCCGGGGGGGCCCAGTACTTC.

This clonotype was seen ten or more times. The chain joins TRBV12-3 or TRBV12-4 to TRBJ2-2; 7 bases line up with TRBD2. The CDR3 covers 17 residues. With 8 bases clipped from V and 0 bases from J, the junction kept 12 bases outside the gene matches. The CDR3 spells CASLGLAAPTNTGELFF. The DNA of the CDR3 is TGTGCCAGCTTAGGGCTAGCGGCGCCAACGAACACCGGGGAGCTGTTTTTT.

The rearrangement links TRBV20-1 to TRBJ2-5, with D hard to call. The length of the CDR3 is 10 residues. Trimming took 5 bases from V and 5 from J, leaving 6 bases between them. Germline lookup yields CDR1 DFQATT and CDR2 SNEGSKA (reference sequence). Here the CDR3 reads CSAELETQYF. The CDR3 DNA reads as TGCAGTGCTGAACTGGAGACCCAGTACTTC.

The rearrangement joins TRBV3-1 to TRBJ1-2, with no clear D. Trimming stripped 3 bases from V and 7 bases from J, with 12 bases between. The CDR3 runs to 13 residues. Germline CDR1 is LGHDT and CDR2 is YNNKEL (reference sequence). The CDR3 DNA reads as TGTGCCAGCAGCCAGCCTCCCATAAGTGGCTACACCTTC. It translates to CASSQPPISGYTF.

The chain joins TRBV9 to TRBJ1-2; D uncertain. The V gene's germline CDR1 is SGDLS and CDR2 YYNGEE. V lost 4 bases to trimming and J lost 4 bases, with 14 bases between them. The CDR3 loop spans 14 amino acids. CDR3 sequence: CASSLGRTPYGYTF. CDR3 nucleotide sequence: TGTGCCAGCAGCTTAGGACGGACTCCCTATGGCTACACCTTC.

This clonotype was observed a few times. The V call is TRBV5-1, the J call TRBJ1-2; D uncertain. The CDR3 contains 17 residues. Trimming removed 5 bases from V and 5 bases from J, with 25 bases in between. Germline V gene data show CDR1 as SGHRS and CDR2 as YFSETQ. The CDR3 DNA is TGCGCCAGCAGGCCCTCTTCGACTCGGATTTTAGGATATGGCTACACCTTC. Protein product: CASRPSSTRILGYGYTF.